This T cell receptor (beta chain) was sequenced in a study of beta chain features in type 1 diabetes. Note on this clone: Its antigen is unidentified.

Naive, central memory, regulatory and stem cell-like memory cells within the CD4+ compartment were sorted using CD45RO/CCR7/CD25/CD127/CD95/CD27. This CDR3 comprises 15 residues. Between the trimmed V and J ends, which lost 7 bases and 1 base, there was a span of 14 bases. Germline loops: CDR1 LNHDA, CDR2 SQIVND (reference sequence). Isolated RNA was reverse transcribed in full, so expressed TCRB transcripts were sequenced. Profiling relied on immunoSEQ multiplex PCR, and the TCRdb table lists in-frame clones only, not all of them. The sample shows roughly 180,000 clones, about 13% of them seen only once. Study-level findings and limits: A possible short-template PCR bias applies equally to patients and controls. The study found that naive, central memory and Treg TCRB repertoires appeared more similar in patients than in healthy donors.

Material for sequencing was central memory CD4+ T cells from blood. The receptor was derived from a woman aged 18-30 years in good health. V is TRBV19 and J is TRBJ2-4, with a weak D call TRBD1 (6 bases). The CDR3: CASTGQFTAKNIQYF. The CDR3 bases are TGTGCCAGTACCGGACAGTTTACGGCCAAAAACATTCAGTACTTC. The whole variable domain, filled in from reference TRBV19 and TRBJ2-4, reads DGGITQSPKYLFRKEGQNVTLSCEQNLNHDAMYWYRQDPGQGLRLIYYSQIVNDFQKGDIAEGYSVSREKKESFPLTVTSAQKNPTAFYLCASTGQFTAKNIQYFGAGTRLSVL.